These 31 T cell receptor beta chains were sequenced from one sample in a study of identical twins. TCRdb passed the 5' RACE reads through MiXCR, listing each CDR3 protein once. The table includes 450,000 to 500,000 distinct CDR3 sequences, roughly 13% detected once. The sample was also reused in another study, on yellow fever vaccine responses in identical twins.

Sample: CD4+ T cells sorted from blood. The source is a young woman in good health.

The J gene is TRBJ2-5, the V gene TRBV11-2, with D maybe TRBD1 (5 bases). The CDR3 extends over 16 amino acids. CDR1 SGHAT and CDR2 FQNNGV come from the germline V gene. V gave up 5 bases and J gave up 4 bases, with 20 bases separating them. Here the CDR3 reads CASSQVGGAVLETQYF. In nucleotides, the CDR3 is TGTGCCAGCAGCCAGGTCGGTGGGGCAGTCCTAGAGACCCAGTACTTC.

This clonotype came up a few times. The chain uses TRBV11-2 and TRBJ2-5; D remains unclear. The CDR3 contains 14 residues. Per germline, CDR1 SGHAT and CDR2 FQNNGV. V was pared by 3 bases and J by 1 base, with 9 bases between. The CDR3 sequence is CASSFGSAQETQYF. The CDR3 DNA reads as TGTGCCAGCAGCTTTGGGTCAGCCCAAGAGACCCAGTACTTC.

J is TRBJ2-2 and V is TRBV19; D might be TRBD2 (7 bases). Trimming cost V 3 bases and J 4 bases, with 15 bases left between them. Germline CDR1 and CDR2: LNHDA and SQIVND (reference sequence). The CDR3 length is 16 residues. The CDR3 nucleotides read TGTGCCAGTAGTATCATCGGGGGGCCAGGCACCGGGGAGCTGTTTTTT. Protein sequence: CASSIIGGPGTGELFF.

This clonotype was recorded a few times. The V call is TRBV12-3 or TRBV12-4, the J call TRBJ2-5; D unclear. This CDR3 contains 15 residues. The germline V and J ends were trimmed by 1 base and 2 bases, with 11 bases remaining between them. This CDR3 is CASSLEYPQQETQYF. CDR3 in DNA: TGTGCCAGCAGTTTAGAGTATCCCCAACAAGAGACCCAGTACTTC.

The chain uses TRBV12-3 or TRBV12-4 and TRBJ1-5; 7 bases are shared with TRBD1. V lost 5 bases and J lost 0; bases outside the gene matches: 7. The CDR3 runs 16 residues. The CDR3 here is CASSGNRGGSNQPQHF. CDR3 in DNA: TGTGCCAGCAGTGGGAACAGGGGCGGTAGCAATCAGCCCCAGCATTTT.

The chain combines TRBV29-1 with TRBJ2-3, with unresolved D. This CDR3 comprises 11 residues. From germline, CDR1 is SQVTM and CDR2 ANQGSEA. V lost 5 bases to trimming and J lost 8 bases, with 11 bases between them. The CDR3 region has the DNA TGCAGCGTTCCCCAACCCATTACGCAGTATTTT. Its protein product is CSVPQPITQYF.

V is TRBV5-5 and J is TRBJ2-1; D not certain. CDR1 is SGHKS and CDR2 is YYEKEE in the germline V gene (reference sequence). Deletions cut 4 bases from V and 8 bases from J, with 19 bases between. The CDR3 consists of 15 residues. The CDR3 sequence: CASSNLFFSDDEQFF. DNA for the CDR3: TGTGCCAGCAGCAATTTGTTTTTCTCCGACGATGAGCAGTTCTTC.

The chain is built from TRBV7-2 and TRBJ2-7; 10 bases are a match to TRBD1. Per germline, CDR1 SGHTA and CDR2 FQGNSA. The CDR3 loop spans 15 amino acids. The trim removed 5 bases at V and 5 bases at J, leaving 9 bases unmatched. The CDR3 spells CASSLKTGGLNEQYF. Here the CDR3 DNA reads TGTGCCAGCAGCCTAAAGACAGGGGGCTTAAACGAGCAGTACTTC.

About this clonotype: This may come from a read error, since a much larger clone is one base off. The chain employs TRBV27 and TRBJ2-7, with 12 bases identical to TRBD1. The V and J ends lost 3 bases and 6 bases, in that order; junction bases with no gene match: 6. The germline gives CDR1 MNHEY, CDR2 SMNVEV (reference sequence). This CDR3 contains 15 residues. The CDR3 DNA sequence: TGTGCCAGCAGTTTTACCGGGACAGGGGGCCGCGAGCAGTACTTC. Amino acids: CASSFTGTGGREQYF.

This clonotype showed up many times. CDR3 sequence: CASSPQSGANVLTF. The DNA of the CDR3 is TGTGCCAGCAGCCCTCAATCTGGGGCCAACGTCCTGACTTTC. The chain couples TRBV7-2 to TRBJ2-6, with D unclear. The V end was cut by 5 bases, the J end by 1 base, with 6 bases between. From germline, CDR1 is SGHTA and CDR2 FQGNSA. There are 14 residues in the CDR3. Combining the CDR3 with reference TRBV7-2 and TRBJ2-6 gives the whole variable domain GAGVSQSPSNKVTEKGKDVELRCDPISGHTALYWYRQSLGQGLEFLIYFQGNSAPDKSGLPSDRFSAERTGGSVSTLTIQRTQQEDSAVYLCASSPQSGANVLTFGAGSRLTVL.

The chain has TRBV6-2 or TRBV6-3 and TRBJ2-1; unclear D gene. Germline V gene data show CDR1 as MNHEY and CDR2 as SVGEGT. This CDR3 region has 15 residues. V shed 10 bases and J shed 1 base, with 17 bases lying between them. Here the CDR3 DNA reads TGTGCCACTGATAGGGTCCTGGGATCCTACAATGAGCAGTTCTTC. It encodes CATDRVLGSYNEQFF.

The chain joins TRBV12-3 or TRBV12-4 to TRBJ2-5; D not resolved. The CDR3 totals 13 residues. V was trimmed by 5 bases and J by 10 bases, leaving 17 bases between them. The CDR3 sequence: CASSRLVLKDQYF. The CDR3 nucleotides are TGTGCCAGCAGTCGACTGGTTCTGAAAGACCAGTACTTC.

This clonotype was counted only a few times. This chain connects TRBV2 to TRBJ2-5; possibly TRBD1 for D (6 bases). Germline V gene data show CDR1 as SNHLY and CDR2 as FYNNEI. This CDR3 comprises 15 residues. The V end was cut by 6 bases, the J end by 5 bases, with 19 bases between. CDR3 bases: TGTGCCAGCAGGCCCCCCGACAGGCCTGGGGAGACCCAGTACTTC. Translated: CASRPPDRPGETQYF. Together with reference TRBV2 and TRBJ2-5, the CDR3 gives the full variable domain: EPEVTQTPSHQVTQMGQEVILRCVPISNHLYFYWYRQILGQKVEFLVSFYNNEISEKSEIFDDQFSVERPDGSNFTLKIRSTKLEDSAMYFCASRPPDRPGETQYFGPGTRLLVL.

The chain uses TRBV9 and TRBJ1-2, with 10 positions matching TRBD1. The junction had 3 bases not matched to a gene; V was cut back by 0 bases and J by 4 bases. Per germline, CDR1 SGDLS and CDR2 YYNGEE. The CDR3 is made up of 15 amino acids. The CDR3 sequence: CASSVGTGGGYGYTF. CDR3 in DNA: TGTGCCAGCAGCGTAGGGACAGGGGGTGGCTATGGCTACACCTTC.

There are a few counts of this clonotype. The chain links TRBV7-9 to TRBJ1-4, with a tentative D call TRBD1 (5 bases). V lost 7 bases to trimming and J lost 2 bases, with 20 bases between them. CDR3 length: 17 amino acids. CDR1 is SEHNR and CDR2 is FQNEAQ in the germline V gene (reference sequence). CDR3 nucleotide sequence: TGTGCCAGCACCCCTTCGACAGCCCCCGTGACTAATGAAAAACTGTTTTTT. This encodes CASTPSTAPVTNEKLFF.

This clonotype showed up just a few times. The CDR3 loop is CASSDRRGLAGVVETQYF. The CDR3 bases are TGTGCCAGCAGCGACCGCCGGGGGCTAGCGGGAGTAGTGGAGACCCAGTACTTC. The genes are TRBV11-1 and TRBJ2-5; TRBD2 agrees at 10 bases. Germline V lookup: CDR1 SGHAT, CDR2 FQDESV (reference sequence). The CDR3 loop spans 18 amino acids. The junction had 17 bases not matched to a gene; V was cut back by 5 bases and J by 5 bases.

CDR3 residues: CSATGTGQTTDTQYF. The CDR3 DNA follows: TGCAGTGCTACCGGGACAGGACAAACCACAGATACGCAGTATTTT. The chain combines TRBV20-1 with TRBJ2-3; TRBD1 aligns across 8 bases. The CDR3 length is 15 residues. Germline CDR1 reads DFQATT; CDR2 reads SNEGSKA (reference sequence). J was trimmed by 2 bases and V by 4 bases; bases with no gene match: 8.

The chain has TRBV30 and TRBJ2-5, with 12 positions matching TRBD1. The CDR3 loop spans 13 amino acids. Germline-derived CDR1 and CDR2 are GTSNPN and SVGIG (reference sequence). With V trimmed by 5 bases and J by 5 bases, 3 bases remained unmatched. The CDR3 coding sequence is TGTGCCTGGGGGACAGGGGGCTGGGAGACCCAGTACTTC. Its protein is CAWGTGGWETQYF.

V and J are TRBV20-1 and TRBJ2-2; D remains unclear. The CDR3 sequence is 14 residues long. Germline values: CDR1 DFQATT, CDR2 SNEGSKA (reference sequence). Trimming took 6 bases from V and 2 from J, leaving 13 bases between them. The CDR3 here is CSARKGLNTGELFF. CDR3 nucleotides: TGCAGTGCCCGAAAAGGGCTAAACACCGGGGAGCTGTTTTTT.

The chain recombines TRBV15 with TRBJ1-6; possibly TRBD1 for D (5 bases). Trimming took 1 base from V and 7 from J, leaving 8 bases between them. The CDR3 runs 14 residues. Germline CDR1 is LNHNV and CDR2 is YYDKDF (reference sequence). The CDR3, as DNA: TGTGCCACCAGCAGAGTCAGGGACAATTCACCCCTCCACTTT. This gives the protein CATSRVRDNSPLHF.

This clonotype came up a few times. This sequence joins TRBV21-1 and TRBJ2-1; the tabulated D call, TRBD2, remains unverified against the DNA. TRBV21-1 constitutes a pseudogene. This CDR3 is built from 16 residues. CDR3 DNA sequence: TGTGCCAGCAGCCACGCACGGCAGGGAGGATACAATGAGCAGTTCTTC. This codes for CASSHARQGGYNEQFF.

This clonotype was observed a handful of times. The chain employs TRBV11-2 and TRBJ2-7; D is unresolved. The CDR3 contains 14 residues. Looked up from germline, CDR1 is SGHAT and CDR2 is FQNNGV. V lost 4 bases and J 2 bases, leaving 12 bases between the germline ends. As DNA, the CDR3 is TGTGCCAGCAGCTCCCGATGGGCCACCTACGAGCAGTACTTC. Its translation: CASSSRWATYEQYF. Full variable domain (remainder filled in from reference TRBV11-2 and TRBJ2-7): EAGVAQSPRYKIIEKRQSVAFWCNPISGHATLYWYQQILGQGPKLLIQFQNNGVVDDSQLPKDRFSAERLKGVDSTLKIQPAKLEDSAVYLCASSSRWATYEQYFGPGTRLTVT.

The chain combines TRBV30 with TRBJ2-7; 7 bases line up with TRBD2. The CDR3 sequence is 14 residues long. Germline-derived CDR1 and CDR2 are GTSNPN and SVGIG (reference sequence). With 7 bases clipped from V and 0 bases from J, the junction kept 9 bases outside the gene matches. CDR3 in DNA: TGTGCCTCAAACTCCGGGACTAACTCCTACGAGCAGTACTTC. It translates to CASNSGTNSYEQYF.

This clonotype was seen only a few times. The rearrangement joins TRBV12-3 or TRBV12-4 to TRBJ2-2; 7 bases fit TRBD1. This CDR3 has 14 amino acids. J lost 3 bases, V lost 5 bases, and 3 bases had no gene match. CDR3 nucleotide sequence: TGTGCCAGCAGTCTAGGGACAGACACCGGGGAGCTGTTTTTT. It is translated as CASSLGTDTGELFF.

This clonotype was found a few times. V usage is TRBV12-3 or TRBV12-4 and J usage is TRBJ1-2; D may be TRBD1 (5 bases). V lost 6 bases and J 6 bases, leaving 11 bases between the germline ends. This CDR3 contains 12 residues. The CDR3 sequence is CASSTLGDGYTF. The CDR3 DNA follows: TGTGCCAGCAGCACCTTGGGGGATGGCTACACCTTC.

This clonotype was counted only a few times. The chain has TRBV6-2 or TRBV6-3 and TRBJ2-4, with a weak D call TRBD1 (6 bases). CDR3 length equals 13 residues. Trimming stripped 5 bases from V and 9 bases from J, with 14 bases between. Germline V gene sequence: CDR1 MNHEY, CDR2 SVGEGT. CDR3 bases: TGTGCCAGCAGTCCCGCCCTGGGGGCCATTCAGTACTTC. This gives the protein CASSPALGAIQYF.

The chain has TRBV5-1 and TRBJ2-5; possible D gene TRBD2, 5 bases. Germline CDR1 reads SGHRS; CDR2 reads YFSETQ. With 5 bases removed from V and 4 bases from J, the gap between germline ends came to 12 bases. The CDR3 runs 13 residues. CDR3 sequence: CASSDSAGETQYF. The CDR3, as DNA: TGCGCCAGCAGTGACTCGGCGGGAGAGACCCAGTACTTC. The variable domain in full, completed from reference TRBV5-1 and TRBJ2-5, reads KAGVTQTPRYLIKTRGQQVTLSCSPISGHRSVSWYQQTPGQGLQFLFEYFSETQRNKGNFPGRFSGRQFSNSRSEMNVSTLELGDSALYLCASSDSAGETQYFGPGTRLLVL.

The chain recombines TRBV6-2 or TRBV6-3 with TRBJ2-7; D gene uncertain. The CDR3 is made up of 13 amino acids. V was cut by 2 bases and J by 2 bases, with 7 bases left in between. Germline V gene sequence: CDR1 MNHEY, CDR2 SVGEGT. The CDR3 coding sequence is TGTGCCAGCAGTTACGAGCGCCCCTACGAGCAGTACTTC. This sequence encodes CASSYERPYEQYF.

The chain uses TRBV7-2 and TRBJ1-4; the D is unclear. In germline, CDR1 is SGHTA, CDR2 FQGNSA. The CDR3 is made up of 15 amino acids. V lost 2 bases and J 8 bases, leaving 15 bases between the germline ends. The CDR3 DNA reads as TGTGCCAGCAGCTTATTCCAAACTGTGAGAGAAAAACTGTTTTTT. Translated, it gives CASSLFQTVREKLFF.

The chain employs TRBV18 and TRBJ2-1; TRBD1 might be the D (5 bases). The CDR3 consists of 17 residues. V lost 6 bases and J lost 1, with 19 bases in between. CDR1 is KGHSH and CDR2 is LQKENI in the germline V gene. The CDR3 region is CASSRLQTALSYNEQFF. DNA for the CDR3: TGTGCCAGCTCGCGACTCCAGACAGCCCTATCCTACAATGAGCAGTTCTTC. Full variable domain (remainder filled in from reference TRBV18 and TRBJ2-1): NAGVMQNPRHLVRRRGQEARLRCSPMKGHSHVYWYRQLPEEGLKFMVYLQKENIIDESGMPKERFSAEFPKEGPSILRIQQVVRGDSAAYFCASSRLQTALSYNEQFFGPGTRLTVL.

This clonotype was seen only a few times. This chain joins TRBV5-1 and TRBJ2-6, with 8 bases that match TRBD2. The CDR3 contains 18 residues. V trimming: 0 bases; J trimming: 2 bases; junction bases outside the gene matches: 7. The V gene's germline CDR1 is SGHRS and CDR2 YFSETQ. The CDR3 region is CASSLVPAGVAGANVLTF. In DNA form, the CDR3 reads TGCGCCAGCAGCTTGGTCCCAGCGGGGGTTGCTGGGGCCAACGTCCTGACTTTC.